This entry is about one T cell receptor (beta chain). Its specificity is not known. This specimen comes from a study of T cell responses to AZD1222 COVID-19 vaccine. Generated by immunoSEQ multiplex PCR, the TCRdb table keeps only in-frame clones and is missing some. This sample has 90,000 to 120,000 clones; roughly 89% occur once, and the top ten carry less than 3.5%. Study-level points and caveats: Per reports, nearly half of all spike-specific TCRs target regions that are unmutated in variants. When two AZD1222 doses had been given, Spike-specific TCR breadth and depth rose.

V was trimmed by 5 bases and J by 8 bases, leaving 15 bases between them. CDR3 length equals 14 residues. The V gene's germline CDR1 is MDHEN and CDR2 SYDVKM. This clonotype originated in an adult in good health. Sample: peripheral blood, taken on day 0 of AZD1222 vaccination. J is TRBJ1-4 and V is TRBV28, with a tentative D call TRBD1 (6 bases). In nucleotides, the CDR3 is TGTGCCAGCAGTAGACAGGTCGGGGCAGAAAAACTGTTTTTT. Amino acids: CASSRQVGAEKLFF.